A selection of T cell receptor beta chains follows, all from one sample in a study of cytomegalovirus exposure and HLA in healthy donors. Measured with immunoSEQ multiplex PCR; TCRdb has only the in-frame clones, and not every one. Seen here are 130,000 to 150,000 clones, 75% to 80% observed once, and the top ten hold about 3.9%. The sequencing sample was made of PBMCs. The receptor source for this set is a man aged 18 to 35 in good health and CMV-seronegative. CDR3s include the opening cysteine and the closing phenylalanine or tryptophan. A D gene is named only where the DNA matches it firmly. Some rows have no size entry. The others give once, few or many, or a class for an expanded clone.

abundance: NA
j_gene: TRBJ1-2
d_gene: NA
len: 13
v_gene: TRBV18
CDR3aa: CASSRDTDWGYTF
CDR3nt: TGTGCCAGCTCCCGGGACACCGATTGGGGCTACACCTTC

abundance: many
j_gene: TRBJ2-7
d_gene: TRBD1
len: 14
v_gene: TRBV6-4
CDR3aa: CASSPGTGPYEQYF
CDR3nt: TGTGCCAGCAGCCCCGGGACAGGGCCCTACGAGCAGTACTTC

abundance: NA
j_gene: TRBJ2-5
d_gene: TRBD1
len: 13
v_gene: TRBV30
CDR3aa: CAWSSGGRGVQYF
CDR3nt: TGTGCCTGGAGTTCAGGGGGCCGGGGAGTGCAGTACTTC

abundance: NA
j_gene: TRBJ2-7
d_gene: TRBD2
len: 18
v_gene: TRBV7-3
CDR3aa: CASSLKARLAGGLYEQYF
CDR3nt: TGTGCCAGCAGCTTAAAGGCCCGACTAGCGGGGGGGCTCTACGAGCAGTACTTC

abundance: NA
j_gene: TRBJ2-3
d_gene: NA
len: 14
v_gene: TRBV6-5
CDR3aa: CASSPTGGSDTQYF
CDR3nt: TGTGCCAGCAGTCCGACAGGTGGATCAGATACGCAGTATTTT

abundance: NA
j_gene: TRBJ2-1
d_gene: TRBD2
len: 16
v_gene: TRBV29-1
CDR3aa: CSVEDPTSGAYNEQFF
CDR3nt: TGCAGCGTTGAAGATCCGACTAGCGGGGCCTACAATGAGCAGTTCTTC

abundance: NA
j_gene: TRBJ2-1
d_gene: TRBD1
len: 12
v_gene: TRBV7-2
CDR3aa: CASSFRQGGLFF
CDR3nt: TGTGCCAGCAGCTTTCGACAGGGGGGGCTGTTCTTC

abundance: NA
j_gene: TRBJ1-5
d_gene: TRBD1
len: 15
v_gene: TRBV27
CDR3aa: CASRSGTGGNQPQHF
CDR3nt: TGTGCCAGCAGGTCCGGGACAGGGGGCAATCAGCCCCAGCATTTT

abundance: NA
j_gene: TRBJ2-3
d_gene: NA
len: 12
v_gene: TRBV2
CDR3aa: CASSAGTDTQYF
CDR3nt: TGTGCCAGCTCAGCGGGCACAGATACGCAGTATTTT

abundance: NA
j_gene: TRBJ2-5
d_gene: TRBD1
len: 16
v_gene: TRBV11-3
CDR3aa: CASSLGETGGHETQYF
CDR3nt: TGTGCCAGCAGCTTAGGAGAGACAGGGGGCCATGAGACCCAGTACTTC

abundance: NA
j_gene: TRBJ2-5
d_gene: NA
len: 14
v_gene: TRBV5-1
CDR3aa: CASSLGGPQETQYF
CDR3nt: TGCGCCAGCAGCTTGGGTGGGCCACAAGAGACCCAGTACTTC

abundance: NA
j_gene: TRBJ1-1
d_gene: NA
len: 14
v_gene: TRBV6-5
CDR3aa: CASSYSRAGTEAFF
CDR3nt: TGTGCCAGCAGTTACTCGAGGGCGGGCACTGAAGCTTTCTTT

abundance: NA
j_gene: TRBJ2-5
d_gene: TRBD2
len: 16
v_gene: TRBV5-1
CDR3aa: CASNLGAGGVQETQYF
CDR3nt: TGCGCCAGCAACCTGGGGGCGGGAGGTGTCCAAGAGACCCAGTACTTC

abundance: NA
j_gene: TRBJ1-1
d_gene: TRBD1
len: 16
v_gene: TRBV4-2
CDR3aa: CASSPKGQGMNTEAFF
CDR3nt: TGTGCCAGCAGCCCGAAAGGACAGGGAATGAACACTGAAGCTTTCTTT

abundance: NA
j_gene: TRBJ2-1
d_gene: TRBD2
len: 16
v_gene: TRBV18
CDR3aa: CASSPYYSGSGNEQFF
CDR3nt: TGTGCCAGCTCACCCTATTATAGCGGGAGTGGTAATGAGCAGTTCTTC

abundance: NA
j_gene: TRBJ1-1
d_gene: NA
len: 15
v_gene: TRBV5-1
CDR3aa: CASSPQGQGGTEAFF
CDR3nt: TGCGCCAGCAGCCCCCAAGGGCAGGGCGGCACTGAAGCTTTCTTT

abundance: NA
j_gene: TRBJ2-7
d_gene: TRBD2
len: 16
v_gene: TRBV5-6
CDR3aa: CASSLASLAGDYEQYF
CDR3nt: TGTGCCAGCAGCTTGGCCTCACTAGCGGGAGACTACGAGCAGTACTTC

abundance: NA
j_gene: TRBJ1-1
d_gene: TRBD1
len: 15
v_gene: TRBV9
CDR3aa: CASSATGARNTEAFF
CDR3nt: TGTGCCAGCAGCGCGACAGGGGCAAGGAACACTGAAGCTTTCTTT

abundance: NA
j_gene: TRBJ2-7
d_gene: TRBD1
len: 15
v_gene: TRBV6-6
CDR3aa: CASSADRGAVYEQYF
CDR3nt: TGTGCCAGCAGTGCCGACAGGGGTGCGGTGTACGAGCAGTACTTC

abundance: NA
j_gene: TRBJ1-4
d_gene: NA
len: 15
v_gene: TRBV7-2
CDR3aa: CASSRPGTSDEKLFF
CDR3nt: TGTGCCAGCAGCCGCCCCGGGACATCGGATGAAAAACTGTTTTTT

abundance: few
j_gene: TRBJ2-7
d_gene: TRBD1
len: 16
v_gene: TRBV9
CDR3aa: CASGRAPGGPLYEQYF
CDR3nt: TGTGCCAGCGGCCGGGCCCCAGGGGGCCCACTCTACGAGCAGTACTTC

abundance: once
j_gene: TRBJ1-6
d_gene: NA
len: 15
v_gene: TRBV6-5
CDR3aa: CASKDSVRVNSPLHF
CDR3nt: TGTGCCAGCAAGGACTCGGTGAGGGTTAATTCACCCCTCCACTTT

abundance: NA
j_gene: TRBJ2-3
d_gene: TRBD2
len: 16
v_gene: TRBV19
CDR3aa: CASSSWTSGGADTQYF
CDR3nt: TGTGCCAGTAGTTCTTGGACTAGCGGGGGGGCAGATACGCAGTATTTT

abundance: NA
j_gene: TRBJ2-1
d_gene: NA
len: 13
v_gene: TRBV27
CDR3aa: CASSPRSYNEQFF
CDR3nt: TGTGCCAGTTCCCCCCGGTCTTACAATGAGCAGTTCTTC

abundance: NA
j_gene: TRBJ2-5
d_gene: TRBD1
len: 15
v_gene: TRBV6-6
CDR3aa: CASSSMGQRLETQYF
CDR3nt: TGTGCCAGCAGTTCCATGGGACAGAGACTAGAGACCCAGTACTTC

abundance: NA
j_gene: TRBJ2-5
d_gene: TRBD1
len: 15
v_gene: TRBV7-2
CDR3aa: CASSPRDRDQETQYF
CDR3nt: TGTGCCAGCAGCCCGCGGGACAGGGATCAAGAGACCCAGTACTTC

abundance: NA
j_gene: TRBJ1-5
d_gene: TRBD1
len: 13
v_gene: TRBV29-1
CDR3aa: CSEIDRDGQPQHF
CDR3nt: TGCAGCGAGATAGACAGGGACGGACAGCCCCAGCATTTT

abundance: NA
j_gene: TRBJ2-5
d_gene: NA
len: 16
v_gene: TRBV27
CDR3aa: CASSTSPTGEPETQYF
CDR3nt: TGTGCCAGCAGTACCTCTCCGACAGGAGAGCCAGAGACCCAGTACTTC

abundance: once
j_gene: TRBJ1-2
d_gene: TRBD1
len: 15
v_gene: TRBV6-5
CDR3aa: CASSETGKANYGYTF
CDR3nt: TGTGCCAGCAGCGAGACAGGGAAAGCTAACTATGGCTACACCTTC

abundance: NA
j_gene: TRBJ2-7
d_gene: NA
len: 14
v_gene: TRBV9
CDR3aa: CASSVDAGSYEQYF
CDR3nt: TGTGCCAGCAGCGTAGATGCCGGGAGCTACGAGCAGTACTTC

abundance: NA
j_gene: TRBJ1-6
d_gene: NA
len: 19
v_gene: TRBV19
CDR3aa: CASSIAGQWPRLNNSPLHF
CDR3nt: TGTGCCAGTAGTATAGCAGGCCAGTGGCCCCGCCTGAATAATTCACCCCTCCACTTT

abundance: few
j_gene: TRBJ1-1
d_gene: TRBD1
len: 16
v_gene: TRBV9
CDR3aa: CASSVEPRDRNTEAFF
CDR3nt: TGTGCCAGCAGCGTAGAGCCCCGGGACAGAAACACTGAAGCTTTCTTT

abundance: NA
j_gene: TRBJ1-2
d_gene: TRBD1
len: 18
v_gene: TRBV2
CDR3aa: CASGGLPGTGGGNYGYTF
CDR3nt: TGTGCCAGCGGGGGACTTCCCGGAACAGGGGGCGGTAACTATGGCTACACCTTC

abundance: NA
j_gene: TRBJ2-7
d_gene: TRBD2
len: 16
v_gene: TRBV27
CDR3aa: CASSFLAGGGSYEQYF
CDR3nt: TGTGCCAGCAGTTTTTTAGCGGGAGGGGGGTCCTACGAGCAGTACTTC

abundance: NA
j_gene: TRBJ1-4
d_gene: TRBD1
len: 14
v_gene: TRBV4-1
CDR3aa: CASSRTGPNEKLFF
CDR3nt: TGCGCCAGCAGCCGGACAGGACCTAATGAAAAACTGTTTTTT

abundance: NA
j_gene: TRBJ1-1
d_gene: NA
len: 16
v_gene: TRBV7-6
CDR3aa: CASSKDPGLRNTEAFF
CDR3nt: TGTGCCAGCAGCAAAGACCCGGGACTTCGGAACACTGAAGCTTTCTTT

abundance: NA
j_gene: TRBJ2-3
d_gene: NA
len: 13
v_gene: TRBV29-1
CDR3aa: CSVEKGNTDTQYF
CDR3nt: TGCAGCGTTGAAAAGGGGAACACAGATACGCAGTATTTT